The 31 T cell receptor beta chains reported below all come from one sample, sequenced in a study of blood T cell repertoires in COVID-19. TCRdb's copy holds only in-frame clones and misses some; the assay was immunoSEQ multiplex PCR. The sample gives some 230,000 clones, 86% of which show up once; 2.2% is in the top ten. Sample: peripheral blood. Receptor source: a man aged 30-40 years who had recovered from COVID-19.

There are a few counts of this clone. In DNA form, the CDR3 reads TGTGCCAGCAGCTGGGACAAGTACGAGCAGTACTTC. Encoded protein: CASSWDKYEQYF. The chain is built from TRBV5-4 and TRBJ2-7; maybe TRBD1 (6 bases). The ends were cut back, 3 bases at V and 4 bases at J, with 8 bases in the middle. The germline gives CDR1 SGHNT, CDR2 YYREEE (reference sequence). The CDR3 is 12 amino acids.

The chain combines TRBV6-5 with TRBJ1-1; a weak D match, TRBD1 (5 bases). With 2 bases removed from V and 1 base from J, the gap between germline ends came to 8 bases. The CDR3 covers 14 residues. Germline loops: CDR1 MNHEY, CDR2 SVGAGI. DNA for the CDR3: TGTGCCAGCAGTTACGGAAGGGGGAACACTGAAGCTTTCTTT. Encoded protein: CASSYGRGNTEAFF.

The V call is TRBV7-2, the J call TRBJ2-4; 7 nucleotides agree with TRBD1. Germline assignment: CDR1 SGHTA and CDR2 FQGNSA. This CDR3 region has 19 residues. V shed 1 base and J 0 bases; nucleotides not matched to a gene: 12. The CDR3 DNA reads TGTGCCAGCAGCTTAGTGGGGACAGAATTGTATTTAGCCAAAAACATTCAGTACTTC. Residues: CASSLVGTELYLAKNIQYF.

The chain recombines TRBV4-3 with TRBJ2-5, with 10 positions matching TRBD2. Germline loops: CDR1 LGHNA, CDR2 YSLEER. This CDR3 spans 18 amino acids. With V trimmed by 0 bases and J by 5 bases, 12 bases remained unmatched. The CDR3 bases are TGCGCCAGCAGCCAAGACCGCGAGCGGGGGGGCCGGAGGGAGACCCAGTACTTC. Residues: CASSQDRERGGRRETQYF.

This chain joins TRBV5-4 and TRBJ1-1, with unresolved D. Trimming stripped 3 bases from V and 4 bases from J, with 7 bases between. The germline V gene encodes CDR1 SGHNT and CDR2 YYREEE (reference sequence). The CDR3 loop spans 12 amino acids. The CDR3 nucleotides are TGTGCCAGCAGCTCTATCGGCACTGAAGCTTTCTTT. As protein: CASSSIGTEAFF. Using reference TRBV5-4 and TRBJ1-1 for the parts outside the CDR3, the full variable domain is ETGVTQSPTHLIKTRGQQVTLRCSSQSGHNTVSWYQQALGQGPQFIFQYYREEENGRGNFPPRFSGLQFPNYSSELNVNALELDDSALYLCASSSIGTEAFFGQGTRLTVV.

This clone was recorded once. The chain is built from TRBV3-1 (or the pseudogene TRBV3-2) and TRBJ1-2, with 9 nucleotides matching TRBD1. The CDR3 is 15 amino acids. Trimming took 4 bases from V and 9 from J; bases not matched to a gene: 12. Germline V gives CDR1 LGHDT, CDR2 YNNKEL (reference sequence). This CDR3 is CASSRSRGQGYRYTF. CDR3 nucleotide sequence: TGTGCCAGCAGCCGGTCTAGGGGACAGGGCTACCGCTACACCTTC.

This chain uses TRBV27 with TRBJ2-4; 8 bases map to TRBD1. The length of the CDR3 is 16 residues. The J segment lost 3 bases and the V segment lost 7 bases, leaving 11 bases of the junction unmatched. The germline gives CDR1 MNHEY, CDR2 SMNVEV (reference sequence). The CDR3 region has the DNA TGTGCCAGCATGTTATCGGGACAGGACAACAAAAACATTCAGTACTTC. It codes for CASMLSGQDNKNIQYF.

The chain joins TRBV5-1 to TRBJ2-2; D call uncertain. This CDR3 contains 14 residues. Germline V CDR1 and CDR2: SGHRS, YFSETQ. The V end was cut by 0 bases, the J end by 1 base, with 4 bases between. DNA for the CDR3: TGCGCCAGCAGCTTGGACGGGAACACCGGGGAGCTGTTTTTT. This translates into CASSLDGNTGELFF. Supplemented by reference TRBV5-1 and TRBJ2-2, the full variable domain reads KAGVTQTPRYLIKTRGQQVTLSCSPISGHRSVSWYQQTPGQGLQFLFEYFSETQRNKGNFPGRFSGRQFSNSRSEMNVSTLELGDSALYLCASSLDGNTGELFFGEGSRLTVL.

The chain joins TRBV4-3 to TRBJ2-2; TRBD1 is a possible D gene (5 bases). Germline lookup yields CDR1 LGHNA and CDR2 YSLEER. The length of the CDR3 is 13 residues. Trimming cost V 5 bases and J 1 base, with 5 bases left between them. The CDR3: CASSDRNTGELFF. CDR3 sequence (DNA): TGCGCCAGCAGCGACAGGAACACCGGGGAGCTGTTTTTT.

This clone appeared a single time. The chain employs TRBV19 and TRBJ2-7, with D maybe TRBD1 (5 bases). CDR1 is LNHDA and CDR2 is SQIVND in the germline V gene (reference sequence). The CDR3 length is 14 residues. Trimming removed 3 bases at V and 2 bases at J, with 11 bases between. The CDR3 DNA reads TGTGCCAGTAGTATTGTCCAGGACACCTACGAGCAGTACTTC. Encoded protein: CASSIVQDTYEQYF.

This clone was observed a handful of times. The chain has TRBV4-2 and TRBJ2-7; TRBD1 matches 10 bases. The germline V gene encodes CDR1 LGHNA and CDR2 YNFKEQ. The ends lost 3 bases at V and 6 bases at J; junction bases unmatched: 5. CDR3 length: 14 residues. In DNA form, the CDR3 reads TGTGCCAGCAGCCAGCAGCGGACAGGGGGCGAGCAGTACTTC. The encoded protein is CASSQQRTGGEQYF.

This chain connects TRBV7-8 to TRBJ2-7, with D uncertain. Germline V gene data show CDR1 as SGHVS and CDR2 as FQNEAQ. The CDR3 extends over 13 amino acids. Trimming took 2 bases from V and 6 from J, leaving 11 bases between them. The CDR3 DNA is TGTGCCAGCAGCTTAATCTCCACAAGCGAGCAGTACTTC. Its protein is CASSLISTSEQYF.

The chain employs TRBV4-1 and TRBJ2-3, with D maybe TRBD1 (6 bases). This CDR3 comprises 16 residues. Germline CDR1 MGHRA, CDR2 YSYEKL. Trimming shortened V by 5 bases and J by 2 bases, and 17 bases separated the two germline ends. CDR3 amino acids: CASSFQGTPLTDTQYF. Written as DNA, the CDR3 is TGCGCCAGCAGCTTCCAGGGGACACCTCTCACAGATACGCAGTATTTT.

The chain employs TRBV5-8 and TRBJ2-7, with D possibly being TRBD1 (6 bases). CDR3 length equals 16 residues. Per germline, CDR1 SGHTS and CDR2 YDEGEE. Between the trimmed V and J ends, which lost 0 bases and 3 bases, there was a span of 16 bases. The DNA of the CDR3 is TGTGCCAGCAGCTTGGAAAGCCGGGACATCCACTACGAGCAGTACTTC. This gives the protein CASSLESRDIHYEQYF.

This chain connects TRBV4-2 to TRBJ2-3; 7 nucleotides match TRBD2. The CDR3 loop spans 15 amino acids. The V gene's germline CDR1 is LGHNA and CDR2 YNFKEQ. J lost 4 bases, V lost 3 bases, and 7 bases had no gene match. The CDR3 loop is CASSQPQGGPDTQYF. The CDR3 nucleotides are TGTGCCAGCAGCCAGCCGCAGGGAGGGCCAGATACGCAGTATTTT.

The chain recombines TRBV19 with TRBJ2-3; tentative D call: TRBD1 (6 bases). The CDR3 runs 15 residues. The V gene lost 4 bases and the J gene lost 0 bases, with 11 bases spanning the gap. Germline-derived CDR1 and CDR2 are LNHDA and SQIVND (reference sequence). The CDR3 region is CASSTRGHSTDTQYF. In DNA, the CDR3 is TGTGCCAGTAGTACCCGGGGACACAGCACAGATACGCAGTATTTT.

This clone was counted a single time. The chain recombines TRBV15 with TRBJ2-1; 15 nucleotides match TRBD2. This CDR3 region has 19 residues. V lost 2 bases and J lost 6; bases outside the gene matches: 11. Looked up from germline, CDR1 is LNHNV and CDR2 is YYDKDF (reference sequence). CDR3 in amino acids: CATSRTLGGLAGGRNEQFF. The CDR3 coding sequence is TGTGCCACCAGCAGAACACTTGGGGGACTAGCGGGGGGCCGCAATGAGCAGTTCTTC.

The rearrangement links TRBV2 to TRBJ1-6; D is unclear. The CDR3 runs 14 residues. Trimming cost V 6 bases and J 8 bases, with 14 bases left between them. The germline V gene encodes CDR1 SNHLY and CDR2 FYNNEI. DNA for the CDR3: TGTGCCAGCAGGACATATTTCCCATATTCACCCCTCCACTTT. The encoded protein is CASRTYFPYSPLHF.

Only a few counts were recorded for this clone. The chain uses TRBV4-2 and TRBJ2-1, with D possibly being TRBD2 (6 bases). Germline V gene sequence: CDR1 LGHNA, CDR2 YNFKEQ. V lost 4 bases to trimming and J lost 13 bases, with 17 bases between them. The CDR3 extends over 13 amino acids. CDR3 sequence (DNA): TGTGCCAGCAGCCGGGAAAATGGGACTCCCCAGTTCTTC. Protein sequence: CASSRENGTPQFF.

The genes are TRBV7-9 and TRBJ2-3; the D gene is possibly TRBD2 (6 bases). Germline assignment: CDR1 SEHNR and CDR2 FQNEAQ (reference sequence). The CDR3 is 14 amino acids. Trimming pared 3 bases from V and 4 bases from J, leaving 11 bases between. The CDR3 protein is CASSFTGEADTQYF. CDR3 DNA sequence: TGTGCCAGCAGCTTCACCGGGGAGGCAGATACGCAGTATTTT.

The rearrangement joins TRBV15 to TRBJ2-6; 7 nucleotides agree with TRBD1. V trimming: 5 bases; J trimming: 0 bases; junction bases outside the gene matches: 10. CDR1 and CDR2 (germline): LNHNV, YYDKDF (reference sequence). This CDR3 comprises 18 residues. CDR3 nucleotides: TGTGCCACCAGCCCGATCGGGACAGCGAGCTCTGGGGCCAACGTCCTGACTTTC. It is translated as CATSPIGTASSGANVLTF.

J is TRBJ1-1 and V is TRBV19, with D unclear. Germline CDR1 reads LNHDA; CDR2 reads SQIVND (reference sequence). V was pared by 0 bases and J by 5 bases, with 10 bases between. The CDR3 has 14 residues. The CDR3 loop reads CASSIEITGTEAFF. The CDR3 coding sequence is TGTGCCAGTAGTATAGAAATAACCGGGACTGAAGCTTTCTTT.

The rearrangement links TRBV11-2 to TRBJ1-2; 10 positions match TRBD1. Germline lookup yields CDR1 SGHAT and CDR2 FQNNGV. The CDR3 extends over 15 amino acids. Trimming took 5 bases from V and 0 from J; bases not matched to a gene: 3. In DNA, the CDR3 is TGTGCCAGCAGCCAGACAGGGGGCTCTAACTATGGCTACACCTTC. Residues: CASSQTGGSNYGYTF.

The genes are TRBV28 and TRBJ2-7; TRBD2 matches 9 bases. Per the germline V gene, CDR1 is MDHEN and CDR2 is SYDVKM. The V gene end was trimmed by 1 base and the J gene end by 5 bases; junction bases not matched to a gene: 12. This CDR3 region has 17 residues. The CDR3: CASSLYASGARLHEQYF. The CDR3 coding sequence is TGTGCCAGCAGTTTATATGCTAGCGGGGCCCGACTGCACGAGCAGTACTTC.

The rearrangement uses TRBV6-5 and TRBJ2-3; no firm D call. The CDR3 is 15 amino acids. In germline, CDR1 is MNHEY, CDR2 SVGAGI. Trimming took 8 bases from V and 2 from J, leaving 17 bases between them. For the CDR3, the DNA is TGTGCCAGCCTTCCCGCAGGTGAGCCCACAGATACGCAGTATTTT. As protein: CASLPAGEPTDTQYF.

This clone was observed once. V gene TRBV11-2 combines with J gene TRBJ1-6, with a weak D call TRBD1 (5 bases). The germline V and J ends were trimmed by 3 bases and 7 bases, with 16 bases remaining between them. The CDR3 sequence is 16 residues long. In germline, CDR1 is SGHAT, CDR2 FQNNGV. The DNA for the CDR3 is TGTGCCAGCAGCTTCGCTCTACGGGGGACCAATTCACCCCTCCACTTT. Amino acids: CASSFALRGTNSPLHF.

This clone was seen a few times. This chain joins TRBV28 and TRBJ2-7, with D hard to call. V lost 6 bases to trimming and J lost 0 bases, with 6 bases between them. The CDR3 loop spans 12 amino acids. Germline CDR1 is MDHEN and CDR2 is SYDVKM. The CDR3: CASRSRSYEQYF. In DNA, the CDR3 is TGTGCCAGCAGGAGCCGCTCCTACGAGCAGTACTTC.

This rearrangement joins TRBV7-7 to TRBJ2-2; TRBD1 is a possible D gene (6 bases). The CDR3 sequence is 14 residues long. V was trimmed by 5 bases and J by 5 bases, leaving 12 bases between them. The V gene's germline CDR1 is SSHAT and CDR2 FNYEAQ (reference sequence). As DNA, the CDR3 is TGTGCCAGCAGCCCGAGGACAGATACCGGGGAGCTGTTTTTT. Translated, it gives CASSPRTDTGELFF.

This clone was counted a few times. This chain links TRBV5-5 with TRBJ2-7; possible D gene TRBD2, 5 bases. This CDR3 has 13 amino acids. V was clipped by 6 bases and J by 5 bases, with 15 bases between them. Germline CDR1 and CDR2: SGHKS and YYEKEE (reference sequence). The CDR3 sequence is CASTRGAGHEQYF. Here the CDR3 DNA reads TGTGCCAGCACCCGTGGTGCGGGCCACGAGCAGTACTTC.

J is TRBJ2-3 and V is TRBV7-9; TRBD1 matches 9 bases. The CDR3 totals 15 residues. The germline gives CDR1 SEHNR, CDR2 FQNEAQ (reference sequence). V dropped 5 bases and J dropped 3; count of bases not matched to a gene: 6. CDR3 sequence reads: CASSRTDRGTDTQYF. The CDR3 coding sequence is TGTGCCAGCAGCCGGACGGACAGGGGTACAGATACGCAGTATTTT.

The chain combines TRBV7-6 with TRBJ2-2; tentatively, D is TRBD1 (5 bases). This CDR3 spans 16 amino acids. Trimming pared 4 bases from V and 3 bases from J, leaving 15 bases between. Germline V lookup: CDR1 SGHVS, CDR2 FNYEAQ. CDR3 nucleotides: TGTGCCAGCAGCTCGCAGGGAAGAACGGACACCGGGGAGCTGTTTTTT. Translating gives CASSSQGRTDTGELFF. Variable domain in full (rest from reference TRBV7-6 and TRBJ2-2): GAGVSQSPRYKVTKRGQDVALRCDPISGHVSLYWYRQALGQGPEFLTYFNYEAQQDKSGLPNDRFSAERPEGSISTLTIQRTEQRDSAMYRCASSSQGRTDTGELFFGEGSRLTVL.